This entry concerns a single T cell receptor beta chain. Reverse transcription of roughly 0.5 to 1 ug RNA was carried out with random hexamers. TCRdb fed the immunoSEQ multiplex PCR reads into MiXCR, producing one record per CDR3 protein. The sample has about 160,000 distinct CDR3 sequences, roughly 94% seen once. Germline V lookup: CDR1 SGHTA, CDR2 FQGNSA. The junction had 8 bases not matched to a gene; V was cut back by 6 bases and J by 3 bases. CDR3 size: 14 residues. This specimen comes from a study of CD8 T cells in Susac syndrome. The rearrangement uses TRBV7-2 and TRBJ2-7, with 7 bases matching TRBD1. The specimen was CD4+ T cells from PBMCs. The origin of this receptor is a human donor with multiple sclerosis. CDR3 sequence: CASSRQGIGYEQYF. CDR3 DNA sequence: TGTGCCAGCAGTAGACAGGGAATAGGCTACGAGCAGTACTTC.